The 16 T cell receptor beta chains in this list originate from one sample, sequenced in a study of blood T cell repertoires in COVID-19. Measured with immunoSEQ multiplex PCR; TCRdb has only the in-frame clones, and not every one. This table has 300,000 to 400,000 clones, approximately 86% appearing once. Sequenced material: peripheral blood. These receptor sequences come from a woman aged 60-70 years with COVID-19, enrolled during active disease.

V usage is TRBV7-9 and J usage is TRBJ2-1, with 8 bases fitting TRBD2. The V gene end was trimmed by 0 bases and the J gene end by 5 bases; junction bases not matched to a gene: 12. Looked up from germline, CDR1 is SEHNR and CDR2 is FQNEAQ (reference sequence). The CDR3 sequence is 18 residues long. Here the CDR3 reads CASSLATRRGGINNEQFF. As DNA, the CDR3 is TGTGCCAGCAGCTTAGCTACGCGACGCGGGGGGATAAACAATGAGCAGTTCTTC.

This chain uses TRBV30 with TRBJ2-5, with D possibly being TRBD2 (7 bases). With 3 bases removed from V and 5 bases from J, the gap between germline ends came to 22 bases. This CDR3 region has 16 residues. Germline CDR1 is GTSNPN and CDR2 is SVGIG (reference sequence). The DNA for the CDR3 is TGTGCCTGGAGGGTGACGGGGGGCCTCTCCCAGGAGACCCAGTACTTC. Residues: CAWRVTGGLSQETQYF.

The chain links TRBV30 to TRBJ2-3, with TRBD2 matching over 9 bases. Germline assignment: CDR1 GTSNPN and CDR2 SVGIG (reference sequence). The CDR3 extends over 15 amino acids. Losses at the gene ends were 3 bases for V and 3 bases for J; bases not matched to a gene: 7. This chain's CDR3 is CAWRKRGAGTDTQYF. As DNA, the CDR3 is TGTGCCTGGAGAAAGCGGGGGGCTGGTACAGATACGCAGTATTTT.

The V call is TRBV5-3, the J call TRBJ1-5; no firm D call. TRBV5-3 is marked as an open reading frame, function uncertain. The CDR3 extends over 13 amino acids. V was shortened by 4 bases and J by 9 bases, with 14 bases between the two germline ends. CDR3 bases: TGTGCCAGAAGCCCTGCGAGGCTTAGGCCCCAGCATTTT. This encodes CARSPARLRPQHF.

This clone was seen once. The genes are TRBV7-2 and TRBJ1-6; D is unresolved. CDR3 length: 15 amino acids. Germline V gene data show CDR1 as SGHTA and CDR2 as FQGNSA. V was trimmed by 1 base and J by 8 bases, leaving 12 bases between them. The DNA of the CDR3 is TGTGCCAGCAGCTTAGAGTCAGTTACGTATTCACCCCTCCACTTT. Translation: CASSLESVTYSPLHF. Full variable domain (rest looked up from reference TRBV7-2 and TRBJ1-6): GAGVSQSPSNKVTEKGKDVELRCDPISGHTALYWYRQSLGQGLEFLIYFQGNSAPDKSGLPSDRFSAERTGGSVSTLTIQRTQQEDSAVYLCASSLESVTYSPLHFGNGTRLTVT.

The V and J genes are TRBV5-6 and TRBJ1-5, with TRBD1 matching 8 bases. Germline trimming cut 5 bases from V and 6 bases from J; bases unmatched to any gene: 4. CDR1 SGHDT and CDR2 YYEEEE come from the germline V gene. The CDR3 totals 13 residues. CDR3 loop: CASSLDRAQPQHF. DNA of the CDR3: TGTGCCAGCAGTCTGGACAGGGCTCAGCCCCAGCATTTT.

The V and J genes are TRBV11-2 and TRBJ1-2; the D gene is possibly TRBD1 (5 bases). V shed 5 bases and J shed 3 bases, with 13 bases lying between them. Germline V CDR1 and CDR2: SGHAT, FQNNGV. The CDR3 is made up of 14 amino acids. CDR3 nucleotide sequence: TGTGCCAGCAGCCCCTCTTGGGGCGACTATGGCTACACCTTC. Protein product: CASSPSWGDYGYTF.

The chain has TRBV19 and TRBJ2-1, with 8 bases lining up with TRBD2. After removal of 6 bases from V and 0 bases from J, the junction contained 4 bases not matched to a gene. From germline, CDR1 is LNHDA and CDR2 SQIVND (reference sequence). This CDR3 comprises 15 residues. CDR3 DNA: TGTGCCAGTAGCCCCGGGACTAGCTCCTACAATGAGCAGTTCTTC. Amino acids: CASSPGTSSYNEQFF. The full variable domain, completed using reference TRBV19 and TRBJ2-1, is DGGITQSPKYLFRKEGQNVTLSCEQNLNHDAMYWYRQDPGQGLRLIYYSQIVNDFQKGDIAEGYSVSREKKESFPLTVTSAQKNPTAFYLCASSPGTSSYNEQFFGPGTRLTVL.

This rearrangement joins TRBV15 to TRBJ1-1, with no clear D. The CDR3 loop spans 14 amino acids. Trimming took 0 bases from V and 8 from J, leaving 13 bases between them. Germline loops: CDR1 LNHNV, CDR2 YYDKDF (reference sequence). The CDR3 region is CATSREAVWREAFF. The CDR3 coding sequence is TGTGCCACCAGCAGAGAAGCTGTTTGGAGAGAAGCTTTCTTT. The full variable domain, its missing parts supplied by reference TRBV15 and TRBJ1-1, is DAMVIQNPRYQVTQFGKPVTLSCSQTLNHNVMYWYQQKSSQAPKLLFHYYDKDFNNEADTPDNFQSRRPNTSFCFLDIRSPGLGDTAMYLCATSREAVWREAFFGQGTRLTVV.

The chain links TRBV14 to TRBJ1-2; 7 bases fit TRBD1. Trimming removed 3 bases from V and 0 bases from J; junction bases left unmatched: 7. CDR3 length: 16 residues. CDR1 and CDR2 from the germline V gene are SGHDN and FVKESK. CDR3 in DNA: TGTGCCAGCAGCCAGATCGGGACAGCAGCTAACTATGGCTACACCTTC. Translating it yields CASSQIGTAANYGYTF.

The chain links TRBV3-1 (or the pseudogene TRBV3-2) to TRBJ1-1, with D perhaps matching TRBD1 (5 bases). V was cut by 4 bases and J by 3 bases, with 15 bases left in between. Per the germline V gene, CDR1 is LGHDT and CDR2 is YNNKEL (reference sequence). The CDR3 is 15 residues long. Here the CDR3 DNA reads TGTGCCAGCAGCCGGGGGGTTGGTGGATACACTGAAGCTTTCTTT. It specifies CASSRGVGGYTEAFF.

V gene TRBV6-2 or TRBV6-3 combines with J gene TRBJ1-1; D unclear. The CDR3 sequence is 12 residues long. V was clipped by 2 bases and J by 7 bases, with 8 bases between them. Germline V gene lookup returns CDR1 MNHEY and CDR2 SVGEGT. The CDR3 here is CASSYVVGEAFF. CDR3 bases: TGTGCCAGCAGTTACGTGGTCGGTGAAGCTTTCTTT.

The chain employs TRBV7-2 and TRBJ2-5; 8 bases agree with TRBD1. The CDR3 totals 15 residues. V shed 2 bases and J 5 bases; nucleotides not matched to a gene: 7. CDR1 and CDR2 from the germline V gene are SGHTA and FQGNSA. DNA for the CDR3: TGTGCCAGCAGCTTATGGACAGGGTATGGTGAGACCCAGTACTTC. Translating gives CASSLWTGYGETQYF.

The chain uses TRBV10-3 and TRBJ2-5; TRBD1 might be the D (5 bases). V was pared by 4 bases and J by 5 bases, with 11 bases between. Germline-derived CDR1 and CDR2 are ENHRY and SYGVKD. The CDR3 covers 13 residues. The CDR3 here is CAISVTGEETQYF. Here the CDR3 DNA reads TGTGCCATCAGTGTAACAGGCGAGGAGACCCAGTACTTC.

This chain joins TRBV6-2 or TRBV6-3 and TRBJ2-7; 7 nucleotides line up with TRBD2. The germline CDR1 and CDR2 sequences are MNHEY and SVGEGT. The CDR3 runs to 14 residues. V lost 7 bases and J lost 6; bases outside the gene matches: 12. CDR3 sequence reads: CASTPPGLGGEQYF. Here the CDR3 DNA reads TGTGCCAGCACCCCCCCCGGACTAGGAGGCGAGCAGTACTTC.

The CDR3 here is CASTHSRGIQRNSPLHF. CDR3 DNA: TGTGCCAGCACCCACTCCAGGGGCATCCAAAGGAATTCACCCCTCCACTTT. The J gene is TRBJ1-6, the V gene TRBV6-7, with D maybe TRBD1 (6 bases). TRBV6-7 is an open reading frame whose function is uncertain. This CDR3 is 17 amino acids long. V lost 7 bases to trimming and J lost 7 bases, with 23 bases between them.